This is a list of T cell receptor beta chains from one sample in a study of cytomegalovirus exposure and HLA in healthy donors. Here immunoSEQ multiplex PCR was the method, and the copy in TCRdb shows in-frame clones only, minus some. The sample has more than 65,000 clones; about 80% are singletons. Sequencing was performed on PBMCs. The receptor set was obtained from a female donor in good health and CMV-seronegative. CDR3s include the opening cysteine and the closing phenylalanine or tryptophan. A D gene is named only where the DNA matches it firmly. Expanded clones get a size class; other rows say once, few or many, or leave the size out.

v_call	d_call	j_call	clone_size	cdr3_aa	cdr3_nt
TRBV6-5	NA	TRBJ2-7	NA	CASSSPTGVPGEQYF	TGTGCCAGCAGTTCCCCTACAGGCGTCCCGGGCGAGCAGTACTTC
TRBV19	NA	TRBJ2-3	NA	CASKGDPDYTSTDTQYF	TGTGCCAGTAAGGGAGACCCGGACTATACCAGCACAGATACGCAGTATTTT
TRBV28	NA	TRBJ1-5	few	CASSLGSDQPQHF	TGTGCCAGCAGTTTAGGGAGTGATCAGCCCCAGCATTTT
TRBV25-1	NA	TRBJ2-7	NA	CASTWDTPYEQYF	TGTGCCAGCACTTGGGACACCCCCTACGAGCAGTACTTC
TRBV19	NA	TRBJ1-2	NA	CASTSDIWWDYTF	TGTGCCAGTACATCGGACATATGGTGGGACTACACCTTC
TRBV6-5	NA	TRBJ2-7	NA	CASSYSSLSHYEQYF	TGTGCCAGCAGTTACTCGAGCCTATCCCACTACGAGCAGTACTTC
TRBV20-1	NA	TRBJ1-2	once	CSAHVGGYTF	TGCAGTGCCCACGTCGGGGGCTACACCTTC
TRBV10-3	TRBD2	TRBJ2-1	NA	CAISSGRGDEQFF	TGTGCCATCAGTAGCGGGAGGGGCGATGAGCAGTTCTTC
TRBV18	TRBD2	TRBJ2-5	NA	CASSPGTSGSVKETQYF	TGTGCCAGCTCACCCGGGACTAGCGGGAGTGTAAAGGAGACCCAGTACTTC
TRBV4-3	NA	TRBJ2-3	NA	CASSQRSLTDTQYF	TGCGCCAGCAGCCAACGGTCTCTCACAGATACGCAGTATTTT